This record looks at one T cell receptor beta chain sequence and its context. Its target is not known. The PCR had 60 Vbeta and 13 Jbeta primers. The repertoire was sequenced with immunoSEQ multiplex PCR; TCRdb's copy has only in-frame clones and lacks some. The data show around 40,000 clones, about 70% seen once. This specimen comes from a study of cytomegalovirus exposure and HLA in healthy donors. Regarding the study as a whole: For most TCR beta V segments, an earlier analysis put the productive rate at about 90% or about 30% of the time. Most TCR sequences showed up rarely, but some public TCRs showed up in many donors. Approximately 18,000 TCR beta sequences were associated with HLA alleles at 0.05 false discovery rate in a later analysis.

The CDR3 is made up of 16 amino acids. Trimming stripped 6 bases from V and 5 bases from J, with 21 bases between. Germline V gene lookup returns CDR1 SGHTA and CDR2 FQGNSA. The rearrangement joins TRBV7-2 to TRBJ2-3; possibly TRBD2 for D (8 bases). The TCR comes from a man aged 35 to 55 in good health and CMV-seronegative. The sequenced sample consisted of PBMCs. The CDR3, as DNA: TGTGCCAGCAGAGATCCAGGGGGGACTAGAAAAGATACGCAGTATTTT. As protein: CASRDPGGTRKDTQYF.